This entry describes one T cell receptor (beta chain). TCRdb reprocessed the 5' RACE reads, with one entry per CDR3 protein and no DNA. This repertoire includes about 300,000 distinct CDR3 sequences. This sample stems from a study of monozygotic twins with inflammatory bowel disease. The V gene's germline CDR1 is LGHNA and CDR2 YSLEER. The CDR3 covers 15 residues. The sample consisted of blood. V gene TRBV4-3 combines with J gene TRBJ1-4; the D gene TCRdb calls, TRBD1, cannot be checked with no DNA. The source of this sequence is a human donor with ulcerative colitis or Crohn's disease, or a healthy co-twin of an affected twin (not recorded which). The CDR3 loop is CASSRATGLNEKLFF.